The rows below give T cell receptor beta chains drawn from one sample of a study of Graves' ophthalmopathy and Graves' hyperthyroidism. TCRdb re-analysed the multiplex PCR reads in MiXCR, keeping a single row per CDR3 protein. The sample consists of about 640,000 distinct CDR3 sequences, under 50% of them appearing once. Material: peripheral blood. The receptors come from an adult man with Graves' ophthalmopathy. Each CDR3 is given without its conserved first and last residue. A D gene is named only where the DNA matches it firmly. Only some rows state a clone size, as once, few, many or a class for expanded clones.

NA	TRBV5-8	13	TRBD1	TRBJ2-7	ASSLSGTGGFEQY
NA	TRBV7-6	14	NA	TRBJ2-1	ASSPFGGSEYNEQF
NA	TRBV25-1	12	TRBD2	TRBJ2-3	ASSTGLAGATQY
many	TRBV9	13	NA	TRBJ2-2	ASSVLGQNTGELF
few	TRBV9	13	NA	TRBJ2-7	ASSASGQTSYEQY
NA	TRBV10-3	12	NA	TRBJ2-5	ASSYSTTKETQY
NA	TRBV7-8	11	TRBD2	TRBJ2-7	ASSRSTSGTQY
NA	TRBV15	13	NA	TRBJ2-7	ATSRGAGSSYEQY
NA	TRBV10-3	13	TRBD1	TRBJ1-3	ASSYTTGVGNTIY
NA	TRBV24-1	12	TRBD1	TRBJ2-1	ATSDPDRANEQF
NA	TRBV7-2	12	NA	TRBJ2-7	ASSFGTEAYEQY
once	TRBV7-8	11	NA	TRBJ1-6	ASSSIPTARLH
few	TRBV19	13	TRBD1	TRBJ1-2	ASSIPDRENYGYT
few	TRBV3-1	10	NA	TRBJ1-1	ASSPPTGEAF
many	TRBV7-2	12	NA	TRBJ1-2	ASSLYLEGSGYT
NA	TRBV20-1	9	NA	TRBJ2-5	SLRLQETQY
NA	TRBV7-9	13	TRBD2	TRBJ2-5	ASSTGLAGQGTQY
many	TRBV7-9	14	NA	TRBJ2-2	ASRPEGQLLTGELF
many	TRBV20-1	12	TRBD1	TRBJ2-2	SAPADRATGELF
many	TRBV12-3/TRBV12-4	12	TRBD1	TRBJ1-3	ASSSGQGMHTIY
NA	TRBV29-1	15	NA	TRBJ1-2	SASQRRGGGGDNGYT
NA	TRBV10-3	15	TRBD1	TRBJ2-6	AISESGQGAGANVLT
NA	TRBV7-8	14	NA	TRBJ1-2	ASSQNSGRLVYGYT
few	TRBV12-5	12	NA	TRBJ2-7	ASRPAGHRYEQY
NA	TRBV29-1	17	TRBD1	TRBJ2-2	SVVLGDRGKDRVVGELF
once	TRBV7-7	11	TRBD1	TRBJ2-7	ASRDRGQSEQY
many	TRBV19	11	NA	TRBJ1-5	ASSIALDQPQH
NA	TRBV24-1	14	NA	TRBJ1-1	ATRVELWKGNTEAF
many	TRBV29-1	14	TRBD2	TRBJ2-2	SVGLAGEPNTGELF
NA	TRBV29-1	11	NA	TRBJ2-5	SVVSRLAGTQY
once	TRBV11-1	18	TRBD1	TRBJ2-5	ASSLVSPGGVVSAQETQY
NA	TRBV9	12	NA	TRBJ1-6	ASSVVSNNSPLH
few	TRBV4-1	15	NA	TRBJ2-2	ASSQVPGPMNTGELF
NA	TRBV10-3	10	NA	TRBJ1-2	AISESTRSYT
NA	TRBV9	13	TRBD2	TRBJ2-6	ASSVGAGGANVLT
NA	TRBV12-3/TRBV12-4	14	TRBD2	TRBJ2-7	AGSITSGGIPYEQY
many	TRBV7-8	13	NA	TRBJ2-5	ASSSGEGFGETQY
NA	TRBV10-3	11	NA	TRBJ1-5	AISLEVQETQH
NA	TRBV20-1	13	TRBD2	TRBJ2-7	SARDQGLVSYEQY
NA	TRBV5-1	12	TRBD1	TRBJ1-2	ASSAGTGIDGYT
many	TRBV7-2	11	NA	TRBJ2-7	ASSLRLGDEQY
few	TRBV20-1	12	TRBD1	TRBJ1-5	SAMGQNSNQPQH
few	TRBV10-3	11	TRBD1	TRBJ1-1	ASSHRGRGEAF
NA	TRBV25-1	14	TRBD1	TRBJ1-3	AWSGGQGITGNTIY
NA	TRBV10-3	15	NA	TRBJ2-6	ASTSKGAGAGANVLT
many	TRBV4-1	12	NA	TRBJ1-1	ASSTEPGGTEAF
many	TRBV4-1	11	NA	TRBJ2-7	ASSPGLLGEQY
few	TRBV29-1	9	NA	TRBJ1-1	SLTVNTEAF
few	TRBV5-4	11	TRBD1	TRBJ2-7	ACWDRSSYEQY
many	TRBV2	12	TRBD1	TRBJ2-5	ASSQGTAQETQY
few	TRBV7-9	11	NA	TRBJ2-7	ASSPRGAGEQY
NA	TRBV25-1	11	NA	TRBJ1-2	ASSYAGGESYT
many	TRBV10-3	13	NA	TRBJ1-3	AAGGNSDSGNTIY